Listed below are T cell receptor beta chains from one sample, sequenced in a study of blood T cells in healthy people across ages. MiXCR was run by TCRdb on the 5' RACE reads, yielding one entry per CDR3 protein. The table shows 1.5 million to 2 million distinct CDR3 sequences, with roughly two fifths occurring only once. The sample was blood. These receptors were taken from a human donor in good health. Both conserved end residues are part of each CDR3. A D gene is named only where the DNA matches it firmly. Clone size is shown for a subset of rows, as once, few, many or a class of expanded clone.

v_call	clone_size	d_call	j_call	cdr3_aa	cdr3_nt
TRBV7-2	few	TRBD1	TRBJ2-1	CASSQNRGLLDLQFF	TGTGCCAGCAGCCAAAACAGGGGGCTCCTTGACCTACAGTTCTTC
TRBV5-8	.	.	TRBJ1-2	CASSRRAEGGYTF	TGTGCCAGCAGCCGCAGGGCGGAGGGCGGCTACACCTTC
TRBV13	.	TRBD2	TRBJ2-1	CASSIAGARNEQFF	TGTGCCAGCAGCATAGCGGGGGCTAGGAATGAGCAGTTCTTC
TRBV6-2/TRBV6-3	.	.	TRBJ2-2	CASSHGPDTGELFF	TGTGCCAGCAGCCACGGCCCCGACACCGGGGAGCTGTTTTTT
TRBV5-5	many	.	TRBJ2-1	CASSRENEQFF	TGTGCCAGCAGCCGGGAGAATGAGCAGTTCTTC
TRBV20-1	few	.	TRBJ1-1	CSARTPGRGTTEAFF	TGCAGTGCTAGAACCCCGGGGAGAGGGACGACTGAAGCTTTCTTT
TRBV12-3/TRBV12-4	.	.	TRBJ2-7	CASSFRAGQGEQYF	TGTGCCAGCAGTTTTCGGGCAGGGCAAGGCGAGCAGTACTTC
TRBV30	.	TRBD1	TRBJ2-2	CAWSETGDTGELFF	TGTGCCTGGAGTGAGACAGGGGACACCGGGGAGCTGTTTTTT
TRBV19	.	.	TRBJ2-7	CASSIRHPSYEQYF	TGTGCCAGTAGTATCAGACATCCCTCCTACGAGCAGTACTTC
TRBV27	.	TRBD1	TRBJ2-5	CASSFLDRQETQYF	TGTGCCAGCAGTTTCCTGGACAGGCAAGAGACCCAGTACTTC
TRBV6-1	once	.	TRBJ2-1	CASSGRGFSYNEQFF	TGTGCCAGCAGTGGGAGGGGGTTCTCCTACAATGAGCAGTTCTTC
TRBV12-5	.	.	TRBJ1-2	CASDPGARSGGYTF	TGTGCTAGTGATCCCGGTGCCAGGTCTGGCGGCTACACCTTC
TRBV7-9	many	.	TRBJ2-7	CASSSAGYEQYF	TGTGCCAGCAGTTCCGCGGGGTACGAGCAGTACTTC
TRBV9	few	.	TRBJ2-1	CASSPLSGYHEQFF	TGTGCCAGCAGCCCCCTCTCGGGGTACCATGAGCAGTTCTTC
TRBV20-1	.	TRBD2	TRBJ2-1	CSAQQTNGGADGNEQFF	TGCAGTGCCCAACAAACCAACGGGGGGGCAGACGGGAATGAGCAGTTCTTC
TRBV2	.	TRBD1	TRBJ2-3	CASGKQGADTQYF	TGTGCCAGCGGCAAACAGGGGGCAGATACGCAGTATTTT
TRBV20-1	.	.	TRBJ1-5	CSARDPAQPQHF	TGCAGTGCTAGAGATCCAGCTCAGCCCCAGCATTTT
TRBV20-1	.	TRBD1	TRBJ2-7	CSGTGQGSSYEQYF	TGCAGTGGTACGGGACAGGGGTCATCCTACGAGCAGTACTTC